One T cell receptor (beta chain) is described in this entry. What it binds is not known. This entry comes from a study of OX40 agonist ivuxolimab in advanced cancers. Study context: Mean age approximately 61 years, range about 23 to 80; just over 80% male. Treatment received earlier with anti-PD-1, anti-PD-L1 or anti-CTLA-4 agents was allowed, and 40% had some.

The assay was immunoSEQ multiplex PCR, and TCRdb's table has in-frame clones only and misses some. This sample has some 73,000 clones, with about nine tenths found just once. This CDR3 has 15 amino acids. Looked up from germline, CDR1 is SGHDT and CDR2 is YYEEEE. V was trimmed by 3 bases and J by 5 bases, leaving 17 bases between them. Study-wide results and caveats: Compared with others, partial responders at 0.1-3.0 mg/kg displayed clonal expansion among the lowest. Researchers report that CD8+ T cells had, on average, more expanded clones than CD4+.

The rearrangement joins TRBV5-6 to TRBJ2-5; maybe TRBD1 (6 bases). The material sequenced was CD4+ or CD8+ T cells sorted from blood, taken in a trial of the OX40 agonist ivuxolimab. This clonotype originated in an adult with an advanced solid tumor such as melanoma, head and neck, liver or kidney cancer. This CDR3 is CASSSLGGLRETQYF. For the CDR3, the DNA is TGTGCCAGCAGCTCACTTGGGGGCTTGAGGGAGACCCAGTACTTC.